The rows below give T cell receptor beta chains drawn from one sample of a study of T cells in Graves' hyperthyroidism and ophthalmopathy. Each CDR3 protein gets one entry after TCRdb re-called the multiplex PCR reads with MiXCR. This sample has about 720,000 distinct CDR3 sequences, with approximately 16% found just once. The specimen was blood. The receptor set was obtained from a man aged 18-30 years with Graves' hyperthyroidism. Both conserved end residues are part of each CDR3. The order of the fields is D gene, J gene, clone size, V gene, CDR3 length, CDR3 protein, CDR3 DNA. D genes are given only for firm matches. Clone size is stated in some rows and not others, as once, few, many or a class when expanded.

>-|TRBJ2-3|many|TRBV5-1|14
CASSPSGNTDTQYF
TGCGCCAGCAGCCCTTCTGGAAACACAGATACGCAGTATTTT
>TRBD2|TRBJ2-3|many|TRBV5-1|14
CASTPTSGTDTQYF
TGCGCCAGCACCCCGACTAGCGGCACAGATACGCAGTATTTT
>TRBD1|TRBJ2-5|many|TRBV24-1|13
CATSRTGGATQYF
TGTGCCACCAGTAGGACAGGGGGCGCGACCCAGTACTTC
>TRBD2|TRBJ2-7|many|TRBV11-2|17
CASSFHWFGLASNEQYF
TGTGCCAGCAGCTTCCATTGGTTCGGACTAGCTTCGAACGAGCAGTACTTC
>-|TRBJ2-3|-|TRBV29-1|14
CSVEDRYSTDTQYF
TGCAGCGTTGAAGATCGGTATAGCACAGATACGCAGTATTTT
>-|TRBJ1-4|few|TRBV3-1|19
CASSQSSWRRMAVGEKLFF
TGTGCCAGCAGCCAAAGCTCTTGGAGGAGAATGGCAGTAGGTGAAAAACTGTTTTTT
>-|TRBJ2-1|few|TRBV28|14
CASSFENLYNEQFF
TGTGCCAGCAGTTTTGAGAATCTTTACAATGAGCAGTTCTTC
>-|TRBJ1-2|few|TRBV20-1|14
CSARERGLTYGYTF
TGCAGTGCTAGAGAACGGGGGCTAACCTATGGCTACACCTTC
>TRBD1|TRBJ1-3|many|TRBV6-1|14
CASSRYRGGNTIYF
TGTGCCAGCAGTCGCTACAGGGGTGGAAACACCATATATTTT
>-|TRBJ1-1|few|TRBV28|17
CASSLRSAVRLNTEAFF
TGTGCCAGCAGTTTAAGGTCAGCAGTCAGACTGAACACTGAAGCTTTCTTT
>TRBD1|TRBJ2-2|-|TRBV12-3/TRBV12-4|14
CAGSYGQGTGELFF
TGTGCCGGCAGTTATGGACAGGGTACCGGGGAGCTGTTTTTT
>-|TRBJ2-7|many|TRBV2|14
CASSEGIAHPEQYF
TGTGCCAGCAGTGAAGGGATAGCTCATCCCGAGCAGTACTTC
>TRBD1|TRBJ2-7|many|TRBV29-1|12
CSGGDSSYEQYF
TGCAGCGGAGGGGACAGTTCCTACGAGCAGTACTTC
>TRBD1|TRBJ1-2|-|TRBV10-1|17
CASSIINRGQGDYGYTF
TGCGCCAGCAGTATTATTAACAGGGGGCAGGGCGACTATGGCTACACCTTC
>-|TRBJ2-7|many|TRBV20-1|12
CSASYWSYEQYF
TGCAGTGCTAGTTACTGGTCCTACGAGCAGTACTTC
>TRBD2|TRBJ2-5|few|TRBV10-2|16
CASSEGLAGSQETQYF
TGCGCCAGCAGTGAGGGGCTAGCGGGATCCCAAGAGACCCAGTACTTC
>-|TRBJ1-5|-|TRBV29-1|14
CSVEVGGRDQPQHF
TGCAGCGTTGAAGTAGGCGGGCGGGATCAGCCCCAGCATTTT
>-|TRBJ1-5|few|TRBV19|13
CASSIASNQPQHF
TGTGCCAGTAGTATAGCCAGTAATCAGCCCCAGCATTTT
>-|TRBJ1-1|-|TRBV28|13
CASIQIPDTEAFF
TGTGCCAGCATCCAAATCCCGGACACTGAAGCTTTCTTT
>-|TRBJ2-1|many|TRBV3-1|18
CASSQDRMGLATYNEQFF
TGTGCCAGCAGCCAAGATCGGATGGGCCTAGCGACCTACAATGAGCAGTTCTTC
>-|TRBJ2-3|many|TRBV18|12
CASSLPLHTQYF
TGTGCCAGCTCACTACCACTACATACGCAGTATTTT
>-|TRBJ2-5|once|TRBV20-1|14
CSAKKDSIEETQYF
TGCAGTGCTAAAAAGGACAGCATAGAAGAGACCCAGTACTTC
>TRBD1|TRBJ2-3|few|TRBV29-1|15
CSVGQGEGTTDTQYF
TGCAGCGTTGGACAGGGGGAAGGTACCACAGATACGCAGTATTTT
>-|TRBJ1-1|many|TRBV11-3|15
CASSLGGGMNTEAFF
TGTGCCAGCAGCTTAGGCGGAGGCATGAACACTGAAGCTTTCTTT
>-|TRBJ2-5|few|TRBV4-1|15
CASSQDTGVQETQYF
TGCGCCAGCAGCCAAGATACGGGGGTCCAAGAGACCCAGTACTTC
>-|TRBJ2-1|-|TRBV25-1|12
CASGGTYDEQFF
TGTGCCAGCGGCGGGACTTACGATGAGCAGTTCTTC
>TRBD1|TRBJ2-7|-|TRBV27|14
CASSLWTGSFEQYF
TGTGCCAGCAGTTTATGGACAGGGTCGTTCGAGCAGTACTTC
>-|TRBJ2-4|many|TRBV28|14
CASSLTGPVYIQYF
TGTGCCAGCAGTTTGACAGGTCCAGTGTACATTCAGTACTTC
>-|TRBJ2-5|-|TRBV12-3/TRBV12-4|15
CASTSRTNPQETQYF
TGTGCCAGCACGTCCAGGACTAACCCCCAAGAGACCCAGTACTTC
>TRBD1|TRBJ2-5|many|TRBV6-2/TRBV6-3|15
CASRGQGKDQETQYF
TGTGCCAGCAGAGGACAGGGCAAGGACCAAGAGACCCAGTACTTC
>-|TRBJ2-5|few|TRBV29-1|13
CSVEGYRQETQYF
TGCAGCGTTGAAGGGTACAGACAAGAGACCCAGTACTTC
>TRBD1|TRBJ2-5|-|TRBV19|15
CASSPPTGFGETQYF
TGTGCCAGTAGTCCACCGACAGGGTTCGGGGAGACCCAGTACTTC
>-|TRBJ2-3|few|TRBV28|23
CASSFIGQGSLVAGEDSTDTQYF
TGTGCCAGCAGTTTTATAGGACAGGGGAGCCTGGTAGCGGGAGAGGATAGCACAGATACGCAGTATTTT
>-|TRBJ2-7|many|TRBV9|14
CASSGETGAYEQYF
TGTGCCAGCAGCGGTGAGACAGGAGCCTACGAGCAGTACTTC
>-|TRBJ2-4|-|TRBV6-6|14
CASSSEGTKNIQYF
TGTGCCAGCAGTTCAGAAGGTACCAAAAACATTCAGTACTTC
>-|TRBJ2-5|few|TRBV19|14
CASSIRGGRETQYF
TGTGCCAGTAGTATACGCGGGGGCAGGGAGACCCAGTACTTC
>-|TRBJ1-2|few|TRBV6-1|13
CASRLDTARDYTF
TGTGCCAGCAGGCTCGACACGGCCAGGGACTACACCTTC
>-|TRBJ2-3|many|TRBV12-3/TRBV12-4|15
CASSLLETSTDTQYF
TGTGCCAGCAGTTTATTAGAGACTAGCACAGATACGCAGTATTTT
>-|TRBJ2-1|-|TRBV29-1|15
CSVEALEERDNEQFF
TGCAGCGTTGAAGCCCTCGAGGAGCGCGACAATGAGCAGTTCTTC
>TRBD1|TRBJ1-6|-|TRBV28|16
CASSFTGDSYNSPLHF
TGTGCCAGCAGTTTCACAGGGGATTCCTATAATTCACCCCTCCACTTT
>TRBD2|TRBJ2-1|-|TRBV20-1|19
CSAREGGLAGGTSYNEQFF
TGCAGTGCTAGAGAGGGGGGACTAGCGGGAGGTACCTCCTACAATGAGCAGTTCTTC
>TRBD1|TRBJ1-1|-|TRBV4-2|14
CASSQETGAPEAFF
TGTGCCAGCAGCCAAGAGACAGGGGCTCCTGAAGCTTTCTTT
>-|TRBJ2-1|few|TRBV20-1|14
CSARGPGYYNEQFF
TGCAGTGCTAGAGGTCCAGGATACTACAATGAGCAGTTCTTC
>TRBD1|TRBJ1-5|few|TRBV12-3/TRBV12-4|15
CASSRQGNSNQPQHF
TGTGCCAGCAGTCGACAGGGAAATAGCAATCAGCCCCAGCATTTT
>TRBD1|TRBJ2-5|many|TRBV28|11
CASSTGTGLYF
TGTGCCAGCAGTACCGGGACAGGGTTGTACTTC
>-|TRBJ2-4|few|TRBV6-2/TRBV6-3|17
CASEPARAHLAKNIQYF
TGTGCCAGCGAGCCGGCGCGGGCCCACTTAGCCAAAAACATTCAGTACTTC
>-|TRBJ2-7|few|TRBV29-1|12
CSVLTAFREQYF
TGCAGCGTCTTGACAGCCTTTAGGGAGCAGTACTTC
>TRBD1|TRBJ1-1|-|TRBV5-1|16
CASSLMGTVANTEAFF
TGCGCCAGCAGCTTGATGGGGACAGTGGCGAACACTGAAGCTTTCTTT
>-|TRBJ2-7|-|TRBV19|15
CASMGFGGGIYEQYF
TGTGCCAGTATGGGGTTCGGGGGAGGCATCTACGAGCAGTACTTC
>-|TRBJ2-1|few|TRBV6-1|15
CASSSTGLNYNEQFF
TGTGCCAGCAGTTCCACAGGGCTCAATTACAATGAGCAGTTCTTC
>-|TRBJ2-7|few|TRBV10-3|18
CAISEGAIMAGTFYEQYF
TGTGCCATCAGTGAGGGGGCCATCATGGCGGGCACGTTCTACGAGCAGTACTTC
>-|TRBJ1-4|-|TRBV20-1|12
CSASQIEEKLFF
TGCAGTGCTAGTCAGATAGAAGAAAAACTGTTTTTT
>-|TRBJ1-1|many|TRBV6-1|14
CASTLGGPLTEAFF
TGTGCCAGCACCCTCGGGGGGCCACTCACTGAAGCTTTCTTT
>TRBD1|TRBJ2-7|many|TRBV7-9|16
CASSLTPTGDLYEQYF
TGTGCCAGCAGCCTCACCCCGACAGGGGACCTATACGAGCAGTACTTC
>-|TRBJ2-1|-|TRBV7-2|16
CASSLGTGHPYNEQFF
TGTGCCAGCAGCTTAGGAACAGGGCACCCCTACAATGAGCAGTTCTTC
>-|TRBJ2-2|-|TRBV9|17
CASSVAVATTNTGELFF
TGTGCCAGCAGCGTAGCCGTGGCAACAACGAACACCGGGGAGCTGTTTTTT
>-|TRBJ1-1|few|TRBV5-8|15
CASSLEPSLNTEAFF
TGTGCCAGCAGCTTGGAGCCCAGCCTCAACACTGAAGCTTTCTTT
>-|TRBJ1-5|many|TRBV2|16
CASSHESDGPNQPQHF
TGTGCCAGCAGTCATGAGAGCGACGGCCCCAATCAGCCCCAGCATTTT
>-|TRBJ1-2|-|TRBV5-6|12
CASSSQFYGYTF
TGTGCCAGCAGCTCCCAATTCTATGGCTACACCTTC
>TRBD2|TRBJ2-3|-|TRBV2|16
CASPTSGRSIGDTQYF
TGTGCCAGCCCGACTAGCGGGAGATCTATTGGCGATACGCAGTATTTT